One T cell receptor beta chain is described in this entry. Antigen: not known. Profiled with immunoSEQ multiplex PCR; TCRdb holds only in-frame clones, not every one. The table lists around 150,000 clones, under 95% of them singletons, with approximately 3.4% in the top ten. The data stem from a study of T cell responses to AZD1222 COVID-19 vaccine. Points from the study as a whole: Among vaccine-associated CD4 TCRs, coverage spanned spike, with dominance at 160-218 and 743-854. The donor group comprised mostly white British people and more females; the analysis possibly underestimated clonal diversity. Only a handful of individuals given AZD1222 were seropositive at baseline.

Doses given second, at about 4 or about 12 weeks, were pooled. The CDR3 sequence is 14 residues long. The genes are TRBV1 and TRBJ2-3; TRBD2 is the table's D call, not checked against the DNA. TRBV1 is an annotated pseudogene. The TCR was taken from an adult who received the AZD1222 COVID-19 vaccine. The sequencing used peripheral blood, collected 28 days after the second AZD1222 dose. CDR3 residues: CTSSQVYGTDTQYF. The CDR3 DNA is TGCACCAGCAGCCAAGTCTACGGCACAGATACGCAGTATTTT.